Shown below are 13 T cell receptor beta chains from a single sample sequenced in a study of OX40 agonist ivuxolimab in advanced cancers. The table came from immunoSEQ multiplex PCR; TCRdb's copy has only in-frame clones and leaves some out. This sample yields 75,000 to 95,000 clones, of which about 85% are seen a single time; less than 4% belongs to the top ten. The specimen was CD4+ or CD8+ T cells sorted from blood, collected in a trial of the OX40 agonist ivuxolimab. The receptors stem from an adult with an advanced solid tumor such as melanoma, head and neck, liver or kidney cancer.

The chain employs TRBV7-6 and TRBJ2-3, with no clear D. V shed 4 bases and J shed 14 bases, with 19 bases lying between them. The germline V gene encodes CDR1 SGHVS and CDR2 FNYEAQ. The CDR3 has 13 amino acids. The CDR3 DNA reads as TGTGCCAGCAGCTCCGAATTCAGTCGGAGATGGTATTTT. Amino acids: CASSSEFSRRWYF.

The CDR3 DNA reads TGTGCCAGCGGTCTCAGGGAGGACTATGGCTACACCTTC. It is translated as CASGLREDYGYTF. The chain is built from TRBV11-2 and TRBJ1-2, with a tentative D call TRBD1 (5 bases). From germline, CDR1 is SGHAT and CDR2 FQNNGV. V gave up 8 bases and J gave up 3 bases, with 13 bases separating them. This CDR3 is built from 13 residues.

This clone was detected only once. The chain carries TRBV6-5 and TRBJ1-5; D unresolved. With 0 bases removed from V and 6 bases from J, the gap between germline ends came to 9 bases. There are 14 residues in the CDR3. Per germline, CDR1 MNHEY and CDR2 SVGAGI. The CDR3 loop reads CASSYSPGIQPQHF. The CDR3 DNA sequence: TGTGCCAGCAGTTACTCTCCCGGAATTCAGCCCCAGCATTTT.

Remarks on this clone: The sample has other DNA sequences that encode this CDR3 too. This rearrangement joins TRBV6-5 to TRBJ2-5; D might be TRBD1 (6 bases). V was shortened by 6 bases and J by 0 bases, with 11 bases between the two germline ends. Germline loops: CDR1 MNHEY, CDR2 SVGAGI. CDR3 length: 14 residues. This chain's CDR3 is CASSPTGNQETQYF. The CDR3 region has the DNA TGTGCCAGCAGCCCTACAGGGAACCAAGAGACCCAGTACTTC.

V is TRBV2 and J is TRBJ2-1, with 7 bases that match TRBD2. This CDR3 has 16 amino acids. The germline V gene has CDR1 SNHLY and CDR2 FYNNEI. The ends lost 0 bases at V and 4 bases at J; junction bases unmatched: 6. CDR3 loop: CASSEAGTTTYNEQFF. The CDR3 DNA sequence: TGTGCCAGCAGTGAAGCCGGGACTACGACGTACAATGAGCAGTTCTTC. Filled out from reference TRBV2 and TRBJ2-1, the complete variable domain reads EPEVTQTPSHQVTQMGQEVILRCVPISNHLYFYWYRQILGQKVEFLVSFYNNEISEKSEIFDDQFSVERPDGSNFTLKIRSTKLEDSAMYFCASSEAGTTTYNEQFFGPGTRLTVL.

The rearrangement uses TRBV4-1 and TRBJ2-3; 7 positions match TRBD2. V dropped 3 bases and J dropped 3; count of bases not matched to a gene: 21. The CDR3 consists of 20 residues. Germline loops: CDR1 MGHRA, CDR2 YSYEKL. CDR3: CASSQERTGSGRFVTDTQYF. As DNA, the CDR3 is TGCGCCAGCAGCCAGGAAAGGACCGGATCCGGGAGGTTTGTAACAGATACGCAGTATTTT.

The chain carries TRBV5-6 and TRBJ1-2, with 12 bases aligning to TRBD1. Germline V CDR1 and CDR2: SGHDT, YYEEEE. The length of the CDR3 is 16 residues. J lost 9 bases, V lost 4 bases, and 13 bases had no gene match. The CDR3 DNA follows: TGTGCCAGCAGCCGGGGGACAGGGGGCGGACTTGGGAGCTACACCTTC. It is translated as CASSRGTGGGLGSYTF.

The chain uses TRBV25-1 and TRBJ1-3, with D possibly TRBD1 on 6 matching bases. Germline V gene sequence: CDR1 MGHDK, CDR2 SYGVNS. Trimming pared 2 bases from V and 4 bases from J, leaving 18 bases between. The CDR3 contains 17 residues. Here the CDR3 DNA reads TGTGCCAGCAGTGAACTTACAGGGAGGGCGAGAGGAAACACCATATATTTT. Its protein product is CASSELTGRARGNTIYF. Based on the CDR3 plus reference TRBV25-1 and TRBJ1-3, the full variable domain is EADIYQTPRYLVIGTGKKITLECSQTMGHDKMYWYQQDPGMELHLIHYSYGVNSTEKGDLSSESTVSRIRTEHFPLTLESARPSHTSQYLCASSELTGRARGNTIYFGEGSWLTVV.

The chain combines TRBV5-1 with TRBJ2-3; D may correspond to TRBD1 or TRBD2 (6 bases each). V lost 2 bases and J 2 bases, leaving 15 bases between the germline ends. Germline-derived CDR1 and CDR2 are SGHRS and YFSETQ. The CDR3 totals 16 residues. CDR3 DNA sequence: TGCGCCAGCAGCTTAGGTGGGGGGCGAACCACAGATACGCAGTATTTT. As protein: CASSLGGGRTTDTQYF.

The V call is TRBV7-3, the J call TRBJ2-3; 8 bases match TRBD2. J gave up 5 bases and V 5 bases, and 6 bases lay outside the gene matches. Germline V gives CDR1 SGHTA, CDR2 FQGTGA. This CDR3 is 14 amino acids long. CDR3 in DNA: TGTGCCAGCAGCCTCAGCGGGGGCCGAGATACGCAGTATTTT. It specifies CASSLSGGRDTQYF.

The V call is TRBV9, the J call TRBJ1-6; D ambiguous. From germline, CDR1 is SGDLS and CDR2 YYNGEE. The CDR3 runs to 17 residues. Trimming left V 0 bases short and J 7 bases short, with 17 bases between. The CDR3 loop is CASSVGLSGGKNSPLHF. CDR3 coding DNA: TGTGCCAGCAGCGTAGGGCTATCGGGCGGGAAAAATTCACCCCTCCACTTT.

The chain couples TRBV6-1 to TRBJ2-1, with D unresolved. CDR1 is MNHNS, CDR2 SASEGT, per germline. Trimming removed 6 bases at V and 3 bases at J, with 3 bases between. The CDR3 consists of 11 residues. Written as DNA, the CDR3 is TGTGCCAGCAGGGACTACAATGAGCAGTTCTTC. This encodes CASRDYNEQFF.

This chain joins TRBV18 and TRBJ1-1; TRBD1 matches at 10 bases. The junction had 9 bases not matched to a gene; V was cut back by 3 bases and J by 5 bases. The germline CDR1 and CDR2 sequences are KGHSH and LQKENI. This CDR3 contains 16 residues. In DNA, the CDR3 is TGTGCCAGCTCACCTACCATTCAGGACAGGGGGACTGAAGCTTTCTTT. This gives the protein CASSPTIQDRGTEAFF.